Listed below are T cell receptor beta chains from one sample, sequenced in a study of blood T cell repertoires in COVID-19. The method was immunoSEQ multiplex PCR; TCRdb's version includes in-frame clones alone and lacks a portion of them. The table lists about 470,000 clones, roughly 90% of them singletons. Sequencing used PBMCs or T cells enriched from blood (not recorded which). The receptors originated from a woman under 30 who had recovered from COVID-19. CDR3s include the opening cysteine and the closing phenylalanine or tryptophan. The order of the fields is V gene, D gene, clone size, J gene, CDR3 protein, CDR3 DNA. D genes are given only for firm matches. Only some rows state a clone size, as once, few, many or a class for expanded clones.

V: TRBV5-5
D: NA
size: once
J: TRBJ1-6
CDR3: CASSLFEDSPLHF
DNA: TGTGCCAGCAGCTTGTTCGAGGATTCACCCCTCCACTTT

V: TRBV5-1
D: TRBD1
size: once
J: TRBJ1-5
CDR3: CASSPTGDQPQHF
DNA: TGCGCCAGCAGCCCTACAGGGGATCAGCCCCAGCATTTT

V: TRBV19
D: NA
size: NA
J: TRBJ1-6
CDR3: CATMPYVEGTYNSPLHF
DNA: TGTGCCACCATGCCCTACGTTGAGGGTACCTATAATTCACCCCTCCACTTT

V: TRBV5-1
D: TRBD1
size: NA
J: TRBJ1-1
CDR3: CASRSGTGDTEAFF
DNA: TGCGCCAGCAGATCCGGGACAGGGGACACTGAAGCTTTCTTT

V: TRBV29-1
D: NA
size: NA
J: TRBJ1-2
CDR3: CSVDVAGHYGYTF
DNA: TGCAGCGTTGATGTCGCAGGGCACTATGGCTACACCTTC

V: TRBV19
D: NA
size: NA
J: TRBJ2-2
CDR3: CASSMAVSNTGELFF
DNA: TGTGCCAGTAGTATGGCAGTTTCGAACACCGGGGAGCTGTTTTTT

V: TRBV2
D: NA
size: NA
J: TRBJ1-1
CDR3: CASTESGNTEAFF
DNA: TGTGCCAGCACCGAGAGCGGGAACACTGAAGCTTTCTTT

V: TRBV20-1
D: NA
size: few
J: TRBJ2-1
CDR3: CSATLSYEQFF
DNA: TGCAGTGCGACGCTTAGCTATGAGCAGTTCTTC

V: TRBV5-4
D: TRBD1
size: NA
J: TRBJ1-1
CDR3: CASSRDRTGDAAFF
DNA: TGTGCCAGCAGCCGTGATCGGACAGGGGATGCAGCTTTCTTT

V: TRBV27
D: TRBD2
size: NA
J: TRBJ2-3
CDR3: CASSPPGLAGPGDTQYF
DNA: TGTGCCAGCAGTCCTCCGGGACTAGCGGGACCCGGAGATACGCAGTATTTT

V: TRBV12-3/TRBV12-4
D: NA
size: NA
J: TRBJ1-1
CDR3: CASSLWAGKAFF
DNA: TGTGCCAGCAGTTTATGGGCAGGCAAAGCTTTCTTT

V: TRBV27
D: TRBD1
size: NA
J: TRBJ1-4
CDR3: CASGGGKEKLFF
DNA: TGTGCCAGCGGAGGGGGCAAAGAAAAACTGTTTTTT

V: TRBV6-6
D: TRBD1
size: NA
J: TRBJ1-1
CDR3: CASTYRGTEAFF
DNA: TGTGCCAGTACATACAGGGGAACTGAAGCTTTCTTT

V: TRBV2
D: TRBD1
size: NA
J: TRBJ1-2
CDR3: CASSEVVRQGDGYTF
DNA: TGTGCCAGCAGTGAAGTTGTCAGGCAGGGGGATGGCTACACCTTC

V: TRBV2
D: TRBD1
size: NA
J: TRBJ2-7
CDR3: CASSHRGSYEQYF
DNA: TGTGCCAGCAGTCACAGGGGCTCCTACGAGCAGTACTTC

V: TRBV15
D: NA
size: NA
J: TRBJ2-5
CDR3: CATSRDRGYQETQYF
DNA: TGTGCCACCAGCAGAGACAGGGGCTACCAAGAGACCCAGTACTTC

V: TRBV2
D: NA
size: NA
J: TRBJ2-4
CDR3: CASTEGGTWYF
DNA: TGTGCCAGCACCGAGGGCGGGACTTGGTACTTC

V: TRBV12-3/TRBV12-4
D: NA
size: NA
J: TRBJ2-2
CDR3: CALRQGSTGELFF
DNA: TGTGCCCTCAGGCAGGGGTCGACCGGGGAGCTGTTTTTT

V: TRBV7-2
D: NA
size: NA
J: TRBJ1-6
CDR3: CASSSRDYRDNSPLHF
DNA: TGTGCCAGCAGCTCAAGAGATTACAGGGACAATTCACCCCTCCACTTT

V: TRBV2
D: TRBD1
size: NA
J: TRBJ1-2
CDR3: CASSAEGATSEGYTF
DNA: TGTGCCAGCAGTGCAGAGGGGGCGACGTCGGAGGGCTACACCTTC

V: TRBV5-1
D: TRBD1
size: NA
J: TRBJ2-1
CDR3: CASSLATGGNEQFF
DNA: TGCGCCAGCAGCTTGGCGACAGGGGGAAATGAGCAGTTCTTC

V: TRBV19
D: NA
size: NA
J: TRBJ1-4
CDR3: CASSDRRGTGSNEKLFF
DNA: TGTGCCAGTAGCGATCGCCGAGGAACAGGGTCTAATGAAAAACTGTTTTTT

V: TRBV28
D: NA
size: NA
J: TRBJ2-7
CDR3: CASSPGGGGLYEQYF
DNA: TGTGCCAGCAGTCCTGGCGGAGGGGGCCTCTACGAGCAGTACTTC

V: TRBV7-9
D: TRBD1
size: NA
J: TRBJ2-2
CDR3: CASILSGQGVGELFF
DNA: TGTGCCAGCATCCTCTCGGGACAGGGAGTCGGGGAGCTGTTTTTT

V: TRBV6-1
D: NA
size: NA
J: TRBJ1-5
CDR3: CASSEVLGARGGQPQHF
DNA: TGTGCCAGCAGTGAAGTGCTGGGAGCCCGCGGTGGTCAGCCCCAGCATTTT

V: TRBV5-1
D: TRBD1
size: NA
J: TRBJ2-5
CDR3: CASSPSRTGLGETQYF
DNA: TGCGCCAGCAGCCCATCCAGGACAGGGCTTGGAGAGACCCAGTACTTC

V: TRBV18
D: NA
size: NA
J: TRBJ1-6
CDR3: CASSPEAGRNSPLHF
DNA: TGTGCCAGCTCACCAGAGGCAGGGAGGAATTCACCCCTCCACTTT

V: TRBV20-1
D: TRBD1
size: NA
J: TRBJ1-1
CDR3: CSARQGAKAFF
DNA: TGCAGTGCTAGACAGGGGGCCAAAGCTTTCTTT

V: TRBV12-5
D: NA
size: NA
J: TRBJ1-5
CDR3: CASGLGRGDQPQHF
DNA: TGTGCTAGTGGTTTGGGTCGGGGGGATCAGCCCCAGCATTTT

V: TRBV11-2
D: NA
size: NA
J: TRBJ1-2
CDR3: CASSLDWPPGNYGYTF
DNA: TGTGCCAGCAGCTTAGATTGGCCGCCGGGTAACTATGGCTACACCTTC

V: TRBV9
D: TRBD2
size: NA
J: TRBJ2-3
CDR3: CASSATGRDTQYF
DNA: TGTGCCAGCAGCGCAACCGGGAGGGATACGCAGTATTTT

V: TRBV10-3
D: TRBD1
size: NA
J: TRBJ2-2
CDR3: CALTGTGAAGELFF
DNA: TGTGCTCTCACCGGGACAGGGGCGGCCGGGGAGCTGTTTTTT

V: TRBV19
D: NA
size: NA
J: TRBJ1-1
CDR3: CASSIGIRDTEAFF
DNA: TGTGCCAGTAGTATAGGAATTCGGGACACTGAAGCTTTCTTT

V: TRBV5-6
D: TRBD1
size: NA
J: TRBJ1-1
CDR3: CASSLGQGWTEAFF
DNA: TGTGCCAGCAGCTTGGGACAGGGCTGGACTGAAGCTTTCTTT

V: TRBV28
D: NA
size: NA
J: TRBJ2-5
CDR3: CASSLRRVEGETQYF
DNA: TGTGCCAGCAGTTTAAGGCGGGTGGAGGGAGAGACCCAGTACTTC

V: TRBV5-1
D: TRBD1
size: NA
J: TRBJ1-3
CDR3: CASSPDRVDTIYF
DNA: TGCGCCAGCAGCCCGGACAGGGTAGACACCATATATTTT

V: TRBV5-5
D: NA
size: NA
J: TRBJ1-3
CDR3: CASSRIPYSGNTIYF
DNA: TGTGCCAGCAGCCGTATTCCCTACTCTGGAAACACCATATATTTT

V: TRBV27
D: NA
size: NA
J: TRBJ2-7
CDR3: CASSFGGRGRDEQYF
DNA: TGTGCCAGCAGTTTCGGGGGGCGCGGAAGAGACGAGCAGTACTTC

V: TRBV29-1
D: NA
size: NA
J: TRBJ2-7
CDR3: CSVEGFGGYEQYF
DNA: TGCAGCGTTGAAGGGTTTGGGGGGTACGAGCAGTACTTC

V: TRBV28
D: TRBD1
size: once
J: TRBJ1-5
CDR3: CASSLRDRGFSNQPQHF
DNA: TGTGCCAGCAGTTTAAGGGACAGGGGATTTAGCAATCAGCCCCAGCATTTT